The T cell receptor (beta chain) described here comes from a study of control samples from healthy donors and cancer patients. This clone came up a few times. Germline CDR1 is MNHNY and CDR2 is SVGAGI (reference sequence). V was pared by 5 bases and J by 8 bases, with 9 bases between. CDR3 length: 12 amino acids. Data came from immunoSEQ multiplex PCR; TCRdb stores just in-frame clones and leaves some out. In the table there are 73,000 or so clones, about 90% of which are singletons. The sample was blood. The sequence derives from a woman in her forties or fifties in good health. This chain joins TRBV6-6 and TRBJ2-2; the D is unclear. For the CDR3, the DNA is TGTGCCAGCAGTGTTCCTTTTGGGGAGCTGTTTTTT. This codes for CASSVPFGELFF.